This T cell receptor (beta chain) emerged from a study of T cells after yellow fever vaccination. Study at large: It was SMART-Seq v4 Ultra Low Input that prepared the fractions with low cell numbers.

Findings and caveats of the study: Overlap between CD4 and CD8 compartments was detected for a small share of clonotypes.

TCRdb recomputed calls from the 5' RACE reads with MiXCR, one row per CDR3 protein. The table lists about 330,000 distinct CDR3 sequences, roughly 4.3% of them singletons. Turning to this clonotype: What it binds is unknown.

The TCR originated in a young man who received the YFV17D yellow fever vaccine. Sequencing used PBMCs, obtained 5 days after the yellow fever booster vaccination.

In nucleotides, the CDR3 is TGTGCCATCAGCACCTCGCGGGGATCGAACACCGGGGAGCTGTTTTTT. Its translation is CAISTSRGSNTGELFF. The genes are TRBV10-3 and TRBJ2-2; D might be TRBD2 (6 bases). CDR3 length: 16 amino acids. Trimming took off 6 bases at V and 0 bases at J, with 14 bases between the two ends. The germline V gene encodes CDR1 ENHRY and CDR2 SYGVKD.